The 13 T cell receptor beta chains in this list originate from one sample, sequenced in a study of cytomegalovirus exposure and HLA in healthy donors. PCR primers comprised 60 Vbeta and 13 Jbeta primers. Repertoires were generated with immunoSEQ multiplex PCR, while TCRdb's copy carries only in-frame clones and drops some. The table records 55,000 to 65,000 clones, approximately 77% of them present only once. Sequencing was performed on PBMCs. These receptors were obtained from a woman aged 40 to 50 in good health and CMV-seropositive.

The genes are TRBV7-9 and TRBJ1-1, with D possibly TRBD1 on 6 matching bases. CDR1 SEHNR and CDR2 FQNEAQ come from the germline V gene (reference sequence). The CDR3 is 13 residues long. V lost 5 bases and J lost 1, with 8 bases in between. The chain's CDR3 is CASSKQGNTEAFF. In DNA, the CDR3 is TGTGCCAGCAGCAAACAGGGGAACACTGAAGCTTTCTTT.

This rearrangement joins TRBV11-2 to TRBJ2-1; TRBD2 is a possible D gene (6 bases). Germline values: CDR1 SGHAT, CDR2 FQNNGV. V lost 6 bases, J lost 2 bases, and 8 bases lay in between. This CDR3 spans 13 amino acids. The CDR3, as DNA: TGTGCCAGCAGTCGACTAGCCTACAATGAGCAGTTCTTC. It is translated as CASSRLAYNEQFF.

The CDR3 spells CASSPPTWRDGYTF. As DNA, the CDR3 is TGTGCCAGCAGCCCACCCACTTGGAGGGATGGCTACACCTTC. The chain carries TRBV9 and TRBJ1-2; no firm D call. Germline loops: CDR1 SGDLS, CDR2 YYNGEE. V was trimmed by 4 bases and J by 6 bases, leaving 16 bases between them. The CDR3 has 14 residues.

The V call is TRBV2, the J call TRBJ2-1; 9 nucleotides match TRBD2. The CDR3 consists of 13 residues. Germline assignment: CDR1 SNHLY and CDR2 FYNNEI. Trimming cost V 5 bases and J 9 bases; bases outside gene matches: 5. As DNA, the CDR3 is TGTGCCAGCAGTTGGGGACTAGCCGGTGAGCAGTTCTTC. Protein product: CASSWGLAGEQFF. The variable domain in full, completed from reference TRBV2 and TRBJ2-1, reads EPEVTQTPSHQVTQMGQEVILRCVPISNHLYFYWYRQILGQKVEFLVSFYNNEISEKSEIFDDQFSVERPDGSNFTLKIRSTKLEDSAMYFCASSWGLAGEQFFGPGTRLTVL.

The V gene is TRBV20-1, the J gene TRBJ1-1; D gene uncertain. Germline V lookup: CDR1 DFQATT, CDR2 SNEGSKA (reference sequence). The CDR3 has 11 residues. The V end was cut by 3 bases, the J end by 3 bases, with 5 bases between. The CDR3 reads CSASPYTEAFF. The CDR3 DNA follows: TGCAGTGCTAGCCCGTACACTGAAGCTTTCTTT.

The chain couples TRBV5-4 to TRBJ1-3; D is unresolved. The germline gives CDR1 SGHNT, CDR2 YYREEE (reference sequence). This CDR3 is built from 15 residues. The ends were cut back, 0 bases at V and 4 bases at J, with 11 bases in the middle. CDR3 DNA sequence: TGTGCCAGCAGCTTGGTGGGTGCCGGGGGAAACACCATATATTTT. Translating gives CASSLVGAGGNTIYF.

This clone was seen a few times. This chain connects TRBV27 to TRBJ1-5, with D hard to call. CDR1 MNHEY and CDR2 SMNVEV come from the germline V gene (reference sequence). Trimming removed 3 bases at V and 8 bases at J, with 11 bases between. The CDR3 sequence is 13 residues long. This CDR3 reads CASSFDTRKPQHF. The CDR3 nucleotides are TGTGCCAGCAGTTTTGATACCAGGAAGCCCCAGCATTTT.

The gene calls are TRBV7-2 and TRBJ1-4; D is uncertain. The CDR3 loop spans 14 amino acids. CDR1 SGHTA and CDR2 FQGNSA come from the germline V gene. Between the trimmed V and J ends, which lost 4 bases and 2 bases, there was a span of 8 bases. CDR3 residues: CASSYSRTNEKLFF. CDR3 nucleotide sequence: TGTGCCAGCAGCTACAGTCGGACTAATGAAAAACTGTTTTTT.

The rearrangement joins TRBV2 to TRBJ1-5; tentatively, D is TRBD1 (5 bases). CDR3 size: 15 residues. The germline gives CDR1 SNHLY, CDR2 FYNNEI. Trimming removed 5 bases at V and 4 bases at J, with 15 bases between. In DNA form, the CDR3 reads TGTGCCAGCAGTTTCGACAGTGGCGGAAATCAGCCCCAGCATTTT. This sequence encodes CASSFDSGGNQPQHF.

This chain links TRBV6-1 with TRBJ1-2; 9 positions agree with TRBD1. Germline trimming cut 2 bases from V and 3 bases from J; bases unmatched to any gene: 4. Germline V CDR1 and CDR2: MNHNS, SASEGT. This CDR3 has 15 residues. The CDR3 is CASSELTGGDYGYTF. CDR3 sequence (DNA): TGTGCCAGCAGTGAACTAACAGGGGGCGACTATGGCTACACCTTC.

CDR3 residues: CASSQMGDSPVREQYF. CDR3 sequence (DNA): TGCGCCAGCAGCCAGATGGGAGACTCCCCGGTTCGCGAGCAGTACTTC. The chain uses TRBV4-3 and TRBJ2-7; tentatively, D is TRBD2 (5 bases). The ends were cut back, 3 bases at V and 6 bases at J, with 21 bases in the middle. The germline CDR1 and CDR2 sequences are LGHNA and YSLEER. The CDR3 runs 16 residues.

The chain carries TRBV6-1 and TRBJ1-1; TRBD1 is a possible D gene (6 bases). CDR3 size: 13 residues. Between the trimmed V and J ends, which lost 8 bases and 0 bases, there was a span of 10 bases. CDR1 is MNHNS and CDR2 is SASEGT in the germline V gene. The CDR3: CASPGQLNTEAFF. The CDR3, as DNA: TGTGCCAGCCCGGGACAATTGAACACTGAAGCTTTCTTT.

This rearrangement joins TRBV2 to TRBJ1-2; D unresolved. The V and J ends lost 7 bases and 4 bases respectively, with 16 bases between them. CDR1 is SNHLY and CDR2 is FYNNEI in the germline V gene. The CDR3 covers 14 residues. The CDR3, as DNA: TGTGCCAGCACCCCGGGATGGGGTATCTATGGCTACACCTTC. Its translation is CASTPGWGIYGYTF.